The clone carrying this TCR beta chain was recorded only once. Its specificity is not known. The data are from a study of early stage breast cancer tumors. Study information: Among roughly twelve ER+/PR+/HER2- tumors, eight were ductal, four lobular.

This table comes from immunoSEQ multiplex PCR, and its TCRdb copy is limited to in-frame clones, with some not included. The repertoire holds some 25,000 clones, around 70% seen once, with just under 10% in the top ten. CDR1 and CDR2 (germline): SGHNT, YYREEE (reference sequence). The CDR3 is 14 amino acids. V was shortened by 4 bases and J by 2 bases, with 12 bases between the two germline ends. The study, taken as a whole, reports: Functional markers like CD4, CD8 and FOXP3 were missed in bulk sequencing. Enriched TCRB sequences shared across patients were mostly commonly generated sequences. Comparing each tissue with blood distinguished tumor from normal in about 90% of the 16 patients.

The chain recombines TRBV5-4 with TRBJ2-5; D might be TRBD1 (5 bases). This sequence originates from a person aged 55 to 75 with breast cancer. Sequences were obtained from breast tumor tissue. The CDR3 reads CASSLQGSQETQYF. The CDR3 region has the DNA TGTGCCAGCAGCCTGCAGGGATCTCAAGAGACCCAGTACTTC.